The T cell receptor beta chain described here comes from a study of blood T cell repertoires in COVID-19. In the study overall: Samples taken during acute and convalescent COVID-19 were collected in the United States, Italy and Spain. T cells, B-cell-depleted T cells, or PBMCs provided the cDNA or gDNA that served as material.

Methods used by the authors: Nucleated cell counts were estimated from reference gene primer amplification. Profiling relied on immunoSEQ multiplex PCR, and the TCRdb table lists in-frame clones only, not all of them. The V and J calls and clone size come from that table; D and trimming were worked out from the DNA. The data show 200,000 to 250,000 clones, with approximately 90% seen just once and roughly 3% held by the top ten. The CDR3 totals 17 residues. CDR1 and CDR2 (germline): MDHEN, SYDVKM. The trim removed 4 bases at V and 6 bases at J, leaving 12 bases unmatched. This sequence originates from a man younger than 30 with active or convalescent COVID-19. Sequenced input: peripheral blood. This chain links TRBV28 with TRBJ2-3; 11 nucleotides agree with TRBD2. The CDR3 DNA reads TGTGCCAGCAGTTCCTTAAGTATAGCGGGAGGGCCGGATACGCAGTATTTT. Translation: CASSSLSIAGGPDTQYF.